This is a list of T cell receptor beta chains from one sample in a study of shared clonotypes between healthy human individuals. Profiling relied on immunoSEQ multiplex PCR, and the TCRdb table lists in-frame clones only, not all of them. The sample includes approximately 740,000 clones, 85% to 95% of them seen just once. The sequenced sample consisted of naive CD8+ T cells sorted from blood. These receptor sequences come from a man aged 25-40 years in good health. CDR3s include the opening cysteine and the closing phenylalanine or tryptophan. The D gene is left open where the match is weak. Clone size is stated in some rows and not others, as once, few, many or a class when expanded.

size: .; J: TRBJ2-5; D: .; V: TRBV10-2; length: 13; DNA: TGCGCCAGCATGGCCGGGGTCGGGGAGACCCAGTACTTC; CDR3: CASMAGVGETQYF
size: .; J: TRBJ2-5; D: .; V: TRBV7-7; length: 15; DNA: TGTGCTAGCAGCCCAGAGGTCTCATTGAGGGAGACCCAGTACTTC; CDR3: CASSPEVSLRETQYF
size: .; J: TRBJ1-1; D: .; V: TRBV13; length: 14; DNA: TGTGCCAGCAAAGTGCGGGAGGGTGCCACTGAAGCTTTCTTT; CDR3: CASKVREGATEAFF
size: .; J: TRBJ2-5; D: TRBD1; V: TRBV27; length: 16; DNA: TGTGCCAGCAGTATCTCCTTGACAGGGTCTTCAGAGACCCAGTACTTC; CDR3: CASSISLTGSSETQYF
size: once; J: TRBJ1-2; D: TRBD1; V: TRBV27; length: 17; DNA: TGTGCCAGCAGTTTATTGGGACAGGGGACAGCTAACTATGGCTACACCTTC; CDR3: CASSLLGQGTANYGYTF
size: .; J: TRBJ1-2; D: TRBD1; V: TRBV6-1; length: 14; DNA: TGTGCCAGCAGTGAAACAGGGGTACCGTATGGCTACACCTTC; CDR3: CASSETGVPYGYTF
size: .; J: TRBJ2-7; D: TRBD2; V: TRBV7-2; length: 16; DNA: TGTGCCAGCAGCTTAGAAGGACTAGGCCGAATGGACGAGCAGTACTTC; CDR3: CASSLEGLGRMDEQYF
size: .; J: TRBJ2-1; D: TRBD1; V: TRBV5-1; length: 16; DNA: TGCGCCAGCAGCTTTACAGGGGTTATAGTACAGAATGAGCAGTTCTTC; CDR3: CASSFTGVIVQNEQFF
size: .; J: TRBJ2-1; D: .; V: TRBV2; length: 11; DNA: TGTGCCAGCATCGGGGATAATGAGCAGTTCTTC; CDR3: CASIGDNEQFF
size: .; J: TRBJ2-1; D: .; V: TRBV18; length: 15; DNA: TGTGCCAGCTCACCCGAGGACAGTCCCTACAATGAGCAGTTCTTC; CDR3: CASSPEDSPYNEQFF
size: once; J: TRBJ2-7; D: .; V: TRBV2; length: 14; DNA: TGTGCCAGCAGTGAAGACGGCACTACCTACGAGCAGTACTTC; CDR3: CASSEDGTTYEQYF
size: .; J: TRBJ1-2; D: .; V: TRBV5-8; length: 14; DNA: TGTGCCAGCAGCCCGGAGACAGGATTCTATGGCTACACCTTC; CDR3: CASSPETGFYGYTF
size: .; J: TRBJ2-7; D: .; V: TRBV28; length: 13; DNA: TGTGCCACCCAAACAGGGATCGTCTACGAGCAGTACTTC; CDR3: CATQTGIVYEQYF
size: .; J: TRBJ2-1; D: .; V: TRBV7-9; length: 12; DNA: TGTGCCAGCGGACTCTCCTACAATGAGCAGTTCTTC; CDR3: CASGLSYNEQFF
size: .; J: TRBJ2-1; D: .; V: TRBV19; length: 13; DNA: TGTGCCAGTAGCGAGACCCTATACAATGAGCAGTTCTTC; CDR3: CASSETLYNEQFF
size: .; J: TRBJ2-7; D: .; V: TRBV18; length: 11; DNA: TGTGCCAGCTCATATCGTTACGAGCAGTACTTC; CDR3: CASSYRYEQYF
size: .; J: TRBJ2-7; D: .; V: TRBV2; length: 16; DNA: TGTGCCAGCAGCAGAGGGATTTTGGGGGCCTCCTACGAGCAGTACTTC; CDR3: CASSRGILGASYEQYF